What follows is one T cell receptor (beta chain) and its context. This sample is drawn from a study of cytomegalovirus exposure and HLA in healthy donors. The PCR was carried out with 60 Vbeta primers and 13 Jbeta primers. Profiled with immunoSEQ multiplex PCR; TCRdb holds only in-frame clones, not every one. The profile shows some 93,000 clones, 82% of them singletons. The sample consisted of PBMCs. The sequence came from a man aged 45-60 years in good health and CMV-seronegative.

In DNA form, the CDR3 reads TGTGCCAGCAGCAAAGGGGGGGTAGGTGAAAAACTGTTTTTT. Protein product: CASSKGGVGEKLFF. This rearrangement joins TRBV9 to TRBJ1-4; TRBD1 might be the D (6 bases). Germline-derived CDR1 and CDR2 are SGDLS and YYNGEE. The CDR3 has 14 amino acids. Deletions cut 4 bases from V and 7 bases from J, with 14 bases between.